This T cell receptor (beta chain) was profiled in a study of T cell responses to AZD1222 COVID-19 vaccine. Findings of the study overall: Following two doses of AZD1222, Spike-specific TCR breadth and depth rose. A reported finding is that nearly half of spike-specific TCRs target unmutated variant regions. Clonal diversity was possibly underestimated, and white British individuals and females predominated among donors.

V lost 10 bases and J lost 3; bases outside the gene matches: 6. This CDR3 region has 13 residues. The germline V gene has CDR1 ENHRY and CDR2 SYGVKD. As to this clone: Its matching antigen is unknown.

Method: immunoSEQ multiplex PCR; TCRdb's copy keeps in-frame clones and lacks some. This sample yields over 15,000 clones, of which around nine tenths are seen a single time; roughly 9.4% belongs to the top ten. Second doses at about 4 or about 12 weeks were pooled. This clonotype originated in an adult who received the AZD1222 COVID-19 vaccine. The material was peripheral blood, obtained 28 days after the second AZD1222 dose. The chain joins TRBV10-3 to TRBJ2-7; 10 nucleotides line up with TRBD2. The CDR3 spells CASSSGRNYEQYF. The CDR3 coding sequence is TGTGCCAGTAGTAGCGGGAGGAACTACGAGCAGTACTTC.